This entry lists 28 T cell receptor beta chains sequenced from one sample in a study of CD4 T cells in relation to SARS-CoV-2 and coronaviruses. The antigens of these receptors remain unknown. The unexposed donors gave CD4+ T cells in 2011-2018, prior to COVID-19. Isolation of CD4+ T cells took place after about eleven days in culture. Sequenced by immunoSEQ multiplex PCR; TCRdb stores in-frame clones only, minus some. The sample contains some 20,000 clones, around 80% of which appear only once. What was sequenced was CD4+ T cells from PBMCs, cultured in vitro. These receptors were collected from a human donor in good health.

CDR3 region: CASSSRQAWGTEAFF. CDR3 DNA: TGTGCCAGCAGTTCGAGACAGGCCTGGGGTACTGAAGCTTTCTTT. V is TRBV6-2 or TRBV6-3 and J is TRBJ1-1, with D possibly being TRBD1 (6 bases). The CDR3 is 15 residues long. Deletions cut 4 bases from V and 5 bases from J, with 17 bases between. CDR1 is MNHEY, CDR2 SVGEGT, per germline.

This sequence joins TRBV6-5 and TRBJ2-2; 7 nucleotides line up with TRBD2. The CDR3 is 14 residues long. V was pared by 7 bases and J by 8 bases, with 10 bases of the junction left unmatched. Germline CDR1 reads MNHEY; CDR2 reads SVGAGI. The DNA of the CDR3 is TGTGCCAGCATGGCCGGGACTAATACAGGGGAGCTGTTTTTT. Amino acid sequence: CASMAGTNTGELFF.

This chain uses TRBV28 with TRBJ1-3, with D perhaps TRBD1 (5 bases). The V end was cut by 2 bases, the J end by 0 bases, with 11 bases between. This CDR3 is built from 16 residues. CDR1 and CDR2 from the germline V gene are MDHEN and SYDVKM. This chain's CDR3 is CASSLVRDYSGNTIYF. CDR3 bases: TGTGCCAGCAGTTTAGTGAGGGACTACTCTGGAAACACCATATATTTT.

The J gene is TRBJ2-7, the V gene TRBV2; TRBD1 aligns across 7 bases. Germline-derived CDR1 and CDR2 are SNHLY and FYNNEI. J was trimmed by 5 bases and V by 5 bases; bases with no gene match: 6. The CDR3 covers 13 residues. The CDR3 reads CASSLDRAHEQYF. CDR3 DNA: TGTGCCAGCAGTCTTGACAGGGCCCACGAGCAGTACTTC.

V usage is TRBV9 and J usage is TRBJ2-7; 14 nucleotides align to TRBD2. Trimming cost V 2 bases and J 9 bases; bases outside gene matches: 4. CDR3 size: 14 residues. Germline CDR1 SGDLS, CDR2 YYNGEE. CDR3 DNA: TGTGCCAGCAGCGTGGGACTAGCGGGGGCCGGGCAGTACTTC. It encodes CASSVGLAGAGQYF.

The chain uses TRBV18 and TRBJ2-1; 8 positions match TRBD1. The V and J ends lost 3 bases and 6 bases, in that order; junction bases with no gene match: 4. CDR1 is KGHSH and CDR2 is LQKENI in the germline V gene. This CDR3 is 14 amino acids long. DNA of the CDR3: TGTGCCAGCTCACCTCGGACAGGGATCAATGAGCAGTTCTTC. Protein: CASSPRTGINEQFF. Full variable domain (missing parts from reference TRBV18 and TRBJ2-1): NAGVMQNPRHLVRRRGQEARLRCSPMKGHSHVYWYRQLPEEGLKFMVYLQKENIIDESGMPKERFSAEFPKEGPSILRIQQVVRGDSAAYFCASSPRTGINEQFFGPGTRLTVL.

The chain has TRBV9 and TRBJ1-2; TRBD1 is a possible D gene (6 bases). The CDR3 consists of 15 residues. The germline V and J ends were trimmed by 4 bases and 0 bases, with 13 bases remaining between them. CDR1 is SGDLS, CDR2 YYNGEE, per germline. This chain's CDR3 is CASSQDGQSNYGYTF. The CDR3 region has the DNA TGTGCCAGCAGCCAAGACGGACAGTCTAACTATGGCTACACCTTC.

The V gene is TRBV10-3, the J gene TRBJ2-7; D remains unclear. This CDR3 is 16 amino acids long. CDR1 and CDR2 (germline): ENHRY, SYGVKD. V lost 0 bases and J lost 0, with 12 bases in between. CDR3 nucleotide sequence: TGTGCCATCAGTGAGTCTTATATTGGCAGCTCCTACGAGCAGTACTTC. Amino acid sequence: CAISESYIGSSYEQYF.

V usage is TRBV19 and J usage is TRBJ2-1, with 9 bases aligning to TRBD1. The CDR3 is 15 amino acids. V shed 6 bases and J 2 bases; nucleotides not matched to a gene: 5. The V gene's germline CDR1 is LNHDA and CDR2 SQIVND (reference sequence). The CDR3 is CASRRDRVPYNEQFF. The CDR3 nucleotides are TGTGCCAGTAGGAGGGACAGGGTCCCCTACAATGAGCAGTTCTTC. Based on the CDR3 plus reference TRBV19 and TRBJ2-1, the full variable domain is DGGITQSPKYLFRKEGQNVTLSCEQNLNHDAMYWYRQDPGQGLRLIYYSQIVNDFQKGDIAEGYSVSREKKESFPLTVTSAQKNPTAFYLCASRRDRVPYNEQFFGPGTRLTVL.

The rearrangement joins TRBV19 to TRBJ1-5, with no clear D. CDR3 length: 14 amino acids. V lost 4 bases and J 5 bases, leaving 12 bases between the germline ends. Germline CDR1 and CDR2: LNHDA and SQIVND (reference sequence). The CDR3 coding sequence is TGTGCCAGTAGTAGCTCTAACGGGGATCAGCCCCAGCATTTT. As protein: CASSSSNGDQPQHF.

The genes are TRBV7-8 and TRBJ2-7; 11 bases agree with TRBD2. The CDR3 loop spans 15 amino acids. V was pared by 1 base and J by 3 bases, with 2 bases of the junction left unmatched. Germline V gene lookup returns CDR1 SGHVS and CDR2 FQNEAQ. The CDR3 DNA reads as TGTGCCAGCAGCTTAGTCGGGACTAGCGGCTACGAGCAGTACTTC. Residues: CASSLVGTSGYEQYF.

This chain connects TRBV7-9 to TRBJ2-6; 7 bases are shared with TRBD1. The length of the CDR3 is 16 residues. CDR1 SEHNR and CDR2 FQNEAQ come from the germline V gene (reference sequence). V shed 4 bases and J 2 bases; nucleotides not matched to a gene: 5. In DNA form, the CDR3 reads TGTGCCAGCAGCTCCAACAGGGGAACTGGGGCCAACGTCCTGACTTTC. Its translation is CASSSNRGTGANVLTF.

The chain carries TRBV5-6 and TRBJ2-1, with no clear D. Germline CDR1 SGHDT, CDR2 YYEEEE. CDR3 length: 14 amino acids. V lost 0 bases and J 3 bases, leaving 7 bases between the germline ends. The CDR3 DNA reads TGTGCCAGCAGCTTGGTGGGTAGCTACAATGAGCAGTTCTTC. Translation gives CASSLVGSYNEQFF.

The chain combines TRBV15 with TRBJ2-1; 9 nucleotides agree with TRBD2. Germline V gives CDR1 LNHNV, CDR2 YYDKDF (reference sequence). The J segment lost 4 bases and the V segment lost 2 bases, leaving 0 bases of the junction unmatched. The CDR3 extends over 14 amino acids. The CDR3 region is CATSRLAGYNEQFF. The CDR3 DNA follows: TGTGCCACCAGCAGACTAGCGGGGTACAATGAGCAGTTCTTC.

The J gene is TRBJ1-2, the V gene TRBV19; no reliable D call. Germline V CDR1 and CDR2: LNHDA, SQIVND (reference sequence). The CDR3 totals 11 residues. Trimming shortened V by 0 bases and J by 8 bases, and 4 bases separated the two germline ends. DNA for the CDR3: TGTGCCAGTAGTATAGAGGGCGGCTACACCTTC. It codes for CASSIEGGYTF.

The chain links TRBV19 to TRBJ2-2; 10 nucleotides line up with TRBD2. The CDR3 totals 15 residues. CDR1 LNHDA and CDR2 SQIVND come from the germline V gene (reference sequence). Trimming at V came to 6 bases and at J to 5 bases, leaving 6 bases not matched to a gene. The CDR3 is CASRRSGRETGELFF. The CDR3 nucleotides read TGTGCCAGTAGAAGAAGCGGGAGGGAGACCGGGGAGCTGTTTTTT.

The chain is built from TRBV3-1 (or the pseudogene TRBV3-2) and TRBJ2-5; D unresolved. V dropped 1 base and J dropped 1 base, with 4 bases sitting between them. Germline V gene data show CDR1 as LGHDT and CDR2 as YNNKEL (reference sequence). The CDR3 loop spans 13 amino acids. The CDR3 sequence is CASSQAVQETQYF. The CDR3 nucleotides read TGTGCCAGCAGCCAAGCTGTCCAAGAGACCCAGTACTTC.

This clone showed up just once. CDR3: CASSSHRQGNTGELFF. The CDR3 nucleotides are TGTGCCAGTAGTTCCCATCGACAGGGGAACACCGGGGAGCTGTTTTTT. J is TRBJ2-2 and V is TRBV19, with 7 positions matching TRBD1. V was clipped by 5 bases and J by 1 base; unmatched bases: 7. The CDR3 covers 16 residues. Germline loops: CDR1 LNHDA, CDR2 SQIVND (reference sequence).

This chain links TRBV19 with TRBJ2-3, with 9 bases fitting TRBD1. The CDR3 extends over 15 amino acids. The ends lost 7 bases at V and 2 bases at J; junction bases unmatched: 7. CDR1 and CDR2 from the germline V gene are LNHDA and SQIVND (reference sequence). The CDR3 is CASIRTGAATDTQYF. In DNA form, the CDR3 reads TGTGCCAGTATCCGGACAGGGGCGGCCACAGATACGCAGTATTTT.

The chain has TRBV7-8 and TRBJ1-3; D uncertain. Germline V lookup: CDR1 SGHVS, CDR2 FQNEAQ. Trimming left V 5 bases short and J 7 bases short, with 12 bases between. The CDR3 contains 13 residues. In DNA, the CDR3 is TGTGCCAGCAGCCGATCGGACCGGAACACCATATATTTT. This encodes CASSRSDRNTIYF.

CDR3 nucleotide sequence: TGTGCCAGCAGCCGTCGACAGGGGGCTTTGTTGGAGACCCAGTACTTC. It codes for CASSRRQGALLETQYF. The rearrangement links TRBV7-8 to TRBJ2-5, with 10 bases fitting TRBD1. CDR1 and CDR2 (germline): SGHVS, FQNEAQ. CDR3 size: 16 residues. The ends lost 5 bases at V and 5 bases at J; junction bases unmatched: 11.

This chain links TRBV2 with TRBJ1-6, with D uncertain. The germline V and J ends were trimmed by 4 bases and 0 bases, with 10 bases remaining between them. CDR1 and CDR2 from the germline V gene are SNHLY and FYNNEI. The CDR3 runs 16 residues. The DNA of the CDR3 is TGTGCCAGCAGTGGGTCCCGAAGCTCCTATAATTCACCCCTCCACTTT. Its protein is CASSGSRSSYNSPLHF.

This clone was counted a few times. Germline is not matched at one junction end, which may reflect a read error. The chain recombines TRBV6-1 with TRBJ2-7, with a weak D call TRBD1 (5 bases). CDR3 size: 14 residues. The germline gives CDR1 MNHNS, CDR2 SASEGT. The CDR3 reads CASREGIGDSEQYF. CDR3 coding DNA: TGTGCCAGCAGGGAAGGGATAGGGGATTCCGAGCAGTACTTC.

This sequence joins TRBV28 and TRBJ2-7; weak D call: TRBD2 (5 bases). The CDR3 is 13 amino acids. Per the germline V gene, CDR1 is MDHEN and CDR2 is SYDVKM. Trimming left V 1 base short and J 6 bases short, with 10 bases between. The CDR3 loop is CASSLSLASEQYF. In DNA, the CDR3 is TGTGCCAGCAGTTTATCTCTAGCCTCCGAGCAGTACTTC.

This sequence joins TRBV19 and TRBJ2-7, with a possible D match to TRBD2 (6 bases). Germline V gene data show CDR1 as LNHDA and CDR2 as SQIVND (reference sequence). This CDR3 contains 15 residues. Trimming left V 3 bases short and J 2 bases short, with 14 bases between. The CDR3 region is CASSMHQRATYEQYF. The CDR3 DNA reads TGTGCCAGTAGTATGCACCAGCGGGCTACCTACGAGCAGTACTTC. The whole variable domain, filled in from reference TRBV19 and TRBJ2-7, reads DGGITQSPKYLFRKEGQNVTLSCEQNLNHDAMYWYRQDPGQGLRLIYYSQIVNDFQKGDIAEGYSVSREKKESFPLTVTSAQKNPTAFYLCASSMHQRATYEQYFGPGTRLTVT.

The gene calls are TRBV3-1 (or the pseudogene TRBV3-2) and TRBJ1-5, with D unclear. This CDR3 spans 12 amino acids. Trimming removed 5 bases from V and 5 bases from J, with 7 bases in between. In germline, CDR1 is LGHDT, CDR2 YNNKEL (reference sequence). The CDR3 protein is CASSSLDQPQHF. In nucleotides, the CDR3 is TGTGCCAGCAGCTCCTTGGATCAGCCCCAGCATTTT.

This chain connects TRBV6-2 or TRBV6-3 to TRBJ1-5; maybe TRBD1 (5 bases). CDR1 and CDR2 from the germline V gene are MNHEY and SVGEGT. The CDR3 is 15 residues long. V lost 5 bases and J lost 5, with 16 bases in between. Written as DNA, the CDR3 is TGTGCCAGCAGTCAAGGCCGGGACTTTGATCAGCCCCAGCATTTT. Translated, it gives CASSQGRDFDQPQHF.

The chain links TRBV27 to TRBJ1-5; no firm D call. V lost 8 bases, J lost 4 bases, and 18 bases lay in between. CDR3 length: 15 residues. From germline, CDR1 is MNHEY and CDR2 SMNVEV (reference sequence). The CDR3 DNA reads TGTGCCAGCGTGGTAGCCGGGGTGGGGAATCAGCCCCAGCATTTT. Translation: CASVVAGVGNQPQHF.